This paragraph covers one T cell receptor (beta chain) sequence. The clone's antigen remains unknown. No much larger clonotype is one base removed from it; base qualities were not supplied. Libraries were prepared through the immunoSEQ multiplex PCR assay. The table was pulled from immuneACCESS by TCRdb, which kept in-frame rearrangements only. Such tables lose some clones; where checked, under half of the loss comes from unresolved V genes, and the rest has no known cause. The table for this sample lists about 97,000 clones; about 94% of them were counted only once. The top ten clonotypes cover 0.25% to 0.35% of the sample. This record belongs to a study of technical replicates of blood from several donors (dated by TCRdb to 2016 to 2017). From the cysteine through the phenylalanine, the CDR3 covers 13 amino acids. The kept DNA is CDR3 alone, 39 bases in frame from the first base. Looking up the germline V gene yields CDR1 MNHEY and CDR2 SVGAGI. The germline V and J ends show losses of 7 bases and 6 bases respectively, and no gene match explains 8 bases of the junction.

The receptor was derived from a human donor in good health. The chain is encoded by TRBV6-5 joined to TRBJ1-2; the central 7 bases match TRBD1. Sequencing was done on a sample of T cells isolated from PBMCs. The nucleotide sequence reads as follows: TGTGCCAGCACCTCACAGGGGTTGGATGGCTACACCTTC. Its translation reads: CASTSQGLDGYTF.